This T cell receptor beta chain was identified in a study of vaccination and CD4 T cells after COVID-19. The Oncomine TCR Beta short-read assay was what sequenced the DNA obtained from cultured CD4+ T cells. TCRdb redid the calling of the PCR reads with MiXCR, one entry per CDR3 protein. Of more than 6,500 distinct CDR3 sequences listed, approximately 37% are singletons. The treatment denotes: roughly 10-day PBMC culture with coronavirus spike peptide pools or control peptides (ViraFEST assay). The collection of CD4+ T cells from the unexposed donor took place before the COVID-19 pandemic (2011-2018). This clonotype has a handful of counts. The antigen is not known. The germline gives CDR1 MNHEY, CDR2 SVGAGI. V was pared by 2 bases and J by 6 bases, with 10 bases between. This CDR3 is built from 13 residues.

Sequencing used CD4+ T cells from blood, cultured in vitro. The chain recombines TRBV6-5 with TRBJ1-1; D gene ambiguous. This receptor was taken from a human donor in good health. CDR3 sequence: CASSYRGWAEAFF. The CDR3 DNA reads TGTGCCAGCAGTTACCGGGGATGGGCTGAAGCTTTCTTT.